A single sample gave rise to the 7 T cell receptor beta chains below, sequenced in a study of shared clonotypes between healthy human individuals. TCRdb keeps only in-frame clones here, not all; method: immunoSEQ multiplex PCR. Of some 1 million clones listed, about 75% were seen once; the top ten hold approximately 1.5%. Sequenced: memory CD4+ T cells sorted from blood. Subset meaning: CD45RA-negative fraction. These receptors all come from a young man in good health.

V and J are TRBV4-1 and TRBJ1-4; no clear D. Germline V gene sequence: CDR1 MGHRA, CDR2 YSYEKL. Trimming shortened V by 1 base and J by 8 bases, and 11 bases separated the two germline ends. The CDR3 contains 14 residues. CDR3 protein: CASSQARNTEKLFF. CDR3 nucleotides: TGCGCCAGCAGCCAAGCTAGGAACACCGAAAAACTGTTTTTT.

Details on this clone: A far larger clone differs by one base, so this is likely a read error. This CDR3 is also generated by other DNA sequences in the sample. This sequence joins TRBV7-2 and TRBJ2-7; the D is unclear. Germline V CDR1 and CDR2: SGHTA, FQGNSA. Trimming cost V 4 bases and J 3 bases, with 4 bases left between them. The CDR3 totals 11 residues. CDR3 amino acids: CASSSNYEQYF. In nucleotides, the CDR3 is TGTGCCAGCAGCTCCAACTACGAGCAGTACTTC.

The V and J genes are TRBV2 and TRBJ2-7; D is unresolved. V dropped 4 bases and J dropped 6 bases, with 16 bases sitting between them. The CDR3 is 14 residues long. CDR1 SNHLY and CDR2 FYNNEI come from the germline V gene. The CDR3 spells CASSAGPTASEQYF. CDR3 in DNA: TGTGCCAGCAGTGCAGGACCCACGGCCAGCGAGCAGTACTTC.

The CDR3 spells CAWSPPRGRGDEQFF. Written as DNA, the CDR3 is TGTGCCTGGAGTCCGCCGCGGGGGAGAGGGGATGAGCAGTTCTTC. The genes are TRBV30 and TRBJ2-1; 7 positions agree with TRBD2. The junction had 12 bases not matched to a gene; V was cut back by 2 bases and J by 8 bases. CDR1 and CDR2 (germline): GTSNPN, SVGIG (reference sequence). CDR3 length equals 15 residues.

This chain connects TRBV19 to TRBJ1-1, with D tentatively TRBD1 (5 bases). V lost 6 bases and J 1 base, leaving 15 bases between the germline ends. Germline V gives CDR1 LNHDA, CDR2 SQIVND (reference sequence). CDR3 length equals 15 residues. The CDR3 DNA reads as TGTGCCAGTAGGAGGGGCTGGACAACGAACACTGAAGCTTTCTTT. Its translation: CASRRGWTTNTEAFF.

The chain combines TRBV6-6 with TRBJ1-1, with D perhaps TRBD1 (5 bases). CDR1 is MNHNY, CDR2 SVGAGI, per germline (reference sequence). The CDR3 has 14 residues. V lost 2 bases and J lost 1, with 8 bases in between. The CDR3 DNA reads as TGTGCCAGCAGTTACGCTCAGGGGAACACTGAAGCTTTCTTT. This sequence encodes CASSYAQGNTEAFF.

This chain links TRBV5-6 with TRBJ1-4; 7 nucleotides match TRBD1. The V gene's germline CDR1 is SGHDT and CDR2 YYEEEE. Trimming at V came to 2 bases and at J to 6 bases, leaving 1 base not matched to a gene. This CDR3 region has 13 residues. DNA of the CDR3: TGTGCCAGCAGCTTCGGGACAGATGAAAAACTGTTTTTT. Translation gives CASSFGTDEKLFF.